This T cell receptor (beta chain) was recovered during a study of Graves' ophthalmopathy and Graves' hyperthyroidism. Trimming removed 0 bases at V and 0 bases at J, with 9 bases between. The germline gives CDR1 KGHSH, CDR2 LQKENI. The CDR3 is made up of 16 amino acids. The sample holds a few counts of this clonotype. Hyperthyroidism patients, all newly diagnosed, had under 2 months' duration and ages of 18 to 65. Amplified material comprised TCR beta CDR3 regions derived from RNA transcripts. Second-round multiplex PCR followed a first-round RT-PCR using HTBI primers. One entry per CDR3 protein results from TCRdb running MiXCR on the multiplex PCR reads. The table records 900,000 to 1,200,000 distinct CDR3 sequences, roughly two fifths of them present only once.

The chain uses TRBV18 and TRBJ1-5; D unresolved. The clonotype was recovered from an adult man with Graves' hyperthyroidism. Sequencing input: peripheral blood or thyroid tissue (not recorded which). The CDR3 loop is CASSPPGDHSNQPQHF. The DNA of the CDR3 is TGTGCCAGCTCACCACCGGGAGACCATAGCAATCAGCCCCAGCATTTT.